This paragraph reports one TCR beta chain. No antigen is known for it. No per-base quality is available; no much larger clone lies one base away. TCR CDR3 regions were amplified from genomic DNA by multiplex PCR using the deep immunoSEQ assay. Extracted genomic DNA from each cell subset was distributed evenly across all wells of several immunoSEQ 96-well plates, and each plate was treated as a replicate. For sorted subsets, approximately 210 ng of genomic DNA, equivalent to 30,000 or so T cell genomes, went into each replicate PCR. Purified libraries were measured with a Qubit 3.0 fluorometer, size-checked on a Bioanalyzer 2100, and measured again with the KAPA Library Quantification kit. Each immunoSEQ 96-well plate was sequenced on its own single-read 150-cycle Illumina NextSeq 550 flow cell. The authors' analysis ran thus. The immunoSEQ output contained only junctional sequences without quality scores, so filtering could not match that applied to full-length reads. Sequences were annotated with PyIR, a Python wrapper for IgBLAST v1.9, and V/J genes and CDR3 were assigned using IMGT germline references. Reads were filtered out if the reads had weak V/J assignments (E-value above 1e-6), no CDR3, stop codons, out-of-frame junctions, or ambiguous translated residues. A V3J clonotype was defined by an identical inferred V gene, J gene, and CDR3 amino acid sequence. Percentage overlap between repertoires was calculated by dividing the number of shared unique clonotypes by the size of the smaller repertoire. RTK rarefaction, the Chao1 estimator, and Recon v2.1 estimates of unobserved clonotypes were used to assess repertoire richness. For all TCRbeta clonotypes obtained by the gDNA method from four donors, generation probabilities were computed with OLGA. Imported from immuneACCESS, the table was reduced by TCRdb to in-frame sequences with V and J called. These copies leave out some clones; in studies compared against another copy, an unresolved V gene accounts for under half, and the cause of the remainder is not known. V and J calls and clone size are given by that table; D and trimming were obtained from the DNA. For this sample there are roughly 2,500,000 clones; more than 85% appear just once. The ten most abundant clones make up roughly 0.36% of the sample.

This specimen comes from a study of shared clonotypes between healthy human individuals (dated by TCRdb to between 2020 and 2021). Context from the whole study: A few men and two women, aged 18 to 49 years, made up the cohort. Each donor's leukapheresis produced roughly between roughly 0.85 and 9.5 billion PBMCs. Different laboratories and diverse techniques were used to prepare libraries and sequence TCR repertoires, to increase sequencing depth and limit assay-specific biases. To estimate repertoire size and how much clonotype sharing occurs between individuals, the study deeply sequenced the blood TCR repertoires of roughly 5 healthy adults. Per donor, three plates each were used for CD4 naive and CD4 memory, two for CD8 naive, and one for CD8 memory. General findings and caveats noted by the study authors: Naive subsets generally had larger estimated clonotype richness than memory subsets did. The small number of donors limited the genetic and exposure-history diversity represented. Incomplete sequencing was indicated by rarefaction of sorted-subset datasets, despite the large sequencing depth. Pairwise subsampling indicated that sequencing depth was expected to affect the degree of clonotype sharing among donors. Across a handful of donors, roughly 5.1% of naive CD4, approximately 4% of naive CD8, around 2.1% of memory CD4, and 0.4% of memory CD8 clonotypes were shared. Sampling was restricted to blood, and TCR repertoires in tissue are likely to differ from TCR repertoires in blood. Compared with non-shared clonotypes, clonotypes shared by all four sorted-subset donors had higher generation probabilities.

Donors were healthy HIV-negative adults with no recently reported acute infections or vaccinations. Every donor was a Caucasian adult residing in Nashville, Tennessee, USA. CD4+ T cells were enriched by magnetic negative selection, after which naive cells were positively selected on CD45RA and the negative fraction was taken as the memory subset. After blood collection by leukapheresis, PBMCs were isolated using Ficoll-Histopaque density gradient centrifugation and then cryopreserved in the vapor phase of liquid nitrogen. Analytical flow cytometry was used to check the purity and quantity of every magnetically sorted T cell population. Genomic DNA was isolated from every sorted fraction and measured by UV absorbance on a Nanodrop 2000c. This sequence originates from a man between 18 and 35 years old in good health. Some clones in this sample may be carry-over from other donors' samples. The sample comprised naive CD4+ T cells from PBMCs. According to the study, the label for this sample's cell subset or site signals: CD45RA+ positively selected.

The CDR3 here reads CASTWDRRTTNEKLFF. The nucleotide sequence is TGTGCCAGTACATGGGACAGGCGCACAACTAATGAAAAACTGTTTTTT. The rearrangement joined TRBV19 to TRBJ1-4; TRBD1 lines up with 8 middle nucleotides. Germline trimming: 7 bases from V, 0 bases from J; junction bases outside gene matches: 7. Measured from the cysteine to the phenylalanine, the CDR3 is 16 residues long. Only the CDR3 DNA is retained, 48 bases long and in frame from the first base. Per the germline V gene (reference sequence), LNHDA is the CDR1 and SQIVND is the CDR2. The entire variable domain, with the stretches around the CDR3 drawn from the reference TRBV19 and TRBJ1-4 proteins, is DGGITQSPKYLFRKEGQNVTLSCEQNLNHDAMYWYRQDPGQGLRLIYYSQIVNDFQKGDIAEGYSVSREKKESFPLTVTSAQKNPTAFYLCASTWDRRTTNEKLFFGSGTQLSVL.